This T cell receptor (beta chain) was captured in a study of T cell changes during pregnancy in multiple sclerosis. Data came from immunoSEQ multiplex PCR; TCRdb stores just in-frame clones and leaves some out. The sample has tens of thousands of clones; around 92% are singletons. This receptor was identified in a female donor with multiple sclerosis, enrolled in a pregnancy study. Specimen: peripheral blood, collected in the third trimester of pregnancy.

CDR3 bases: TGTGCCTCCGGCCGGGTCAAGGACACTGAAGCTTTCTTT. Translating gives CASGRVKDTEAFF. V and J are TRBV2 and TRBJ1-1; no reliable D call. Germline CDR1 is SNHLY and CDR2 is FYNNEI. Trimming removed 11 bases at V and 3 bases at J, with 16 bases between. The CDR3 contains 13 residues.